Below, 9 T cell receptor beta chains from the same sample are listed, as sequenced in a study of blood T cell repertoires in COVID-19. Data came from immunoSEQ multiplex PCR; TCRdb stores just in-frame clones and leaves some out. The table includes 35,000 to 45,000 clones, 65% to 80% detected once. The source material was peripheral blood. These receptor sequences come from a man aged 55 to 69 with active COVID-19.

Only one count was recorded for this clone. The chain is built from TRBV30 and TRBJ1-2; no clear D. V lost 0 bases and J 5 bases, leaving 19 bases between the germline ends. Per germline, CDR1 GTSNPN and CDR2 SVGIG (reference sequence). The CDR3 has 16 residues. The CDR3 loop reads CAWSVPPGTNFYGYTF. The CDR3 nucleotides read TGTGCCTGGAGTGTACCCCCAGGTACGAACTTTTATGGCTACACCTTC.

This clone was seen a few times. The gene calls are TRBV10-3 and TRBJ2-1; the match to TRBD2 covers 14 bases. The V segment lost 0 bases and the J segment 9 bases; nucleotides outside the gene matches: 4. The CDR3 has 16 residues. The V gene's germline CDR1 is ENHRY and CDR2 SYGVKD. CDR3 loop: CAISESGTSGSGEQFF. The CDR3 bases are TGTGCCATCAGTGAGTCTGGGACTAGCGGGAGCGGTGAGCAGTTCTTC.

In this sample, this clone turned up a few times. The chain carries TRBV27 and TRBJ1-2; no reliable D call. V lost 3 bases to trimming and J lost 12 bases, with 17 bases between them. This CDR3 spans 13 amino acids. Per germline, CDR1 MNHEY and CDR2 SMNVEV (reference sequence). CDR3 protein: CASSLKQPAVDTF. The CDR3 DNA reads as TGTGCCAGCAGTTTGAAACAGCCTGCCGTGGACACCTTC.

V is TRBV5-6 and J is TRBJ2-7, with TRBD1 matching 8 bases. Germline CDR1 is SGHDT and CDR2 is YYEEEE. Trimming took 1 base from V and 6 from J; bases not matched to a gene: 9. The CDR3 contains 15 residues. CDR3 bases: TGTGCCAGCAGCTTGACTCGGACAGGGCCGAGCGAGCAGTACTTC. Translation: CASSLTRTGPSEQYF.

This clone was recorded a few times. The gene calls are TRBV4-3 and TRBJ2-2; D is ambiguous. V dropped 1 base and J dropped 2 bases, with 8 bases sitting between them. The germline V gene has CDR1 LGHNA and CDR2 YSLEER. This CDR3 contains 15 residues. DNA for the CDR3: TGCGCCAGCAGCCAAGGGTCAGAAAACACCGGGGAGCTGTTTTTT. Residues: CASSQGSENTGELFF.

This chain connects TRBV29-1 to TRBJ1-2; the D gene is possibly TRBD1 (6 bases). Germline lookup yields CDR1 SQVTM and CDR2 ANQGSEA. The CDR3 runs 14 residues. The germline V and J ends were trimmed by 6 bases and 2 bases, with 16 bases remaining between them. This CDR3 is CSVYDGTPNYGYTF. The CDR3 DNA reads as TGCAGCGTGTACGACGGGACACCCAACTATGGCTACACCTTC.

The chain combines TRBV27 with TRBJ1-5; 9 positions agree with TRBD1. J gave up 2 bases and V 2 bases, and 7 bases lay outside the gene matches. The CDR3 covers 17 residues. Looked up from germline, CDR1 is MNHEY and CDR2 is SMNVEV (reference sequence). Here the CDR3 reads CASSLGTGGSGNQPQHF. DNA of the CDR3: TGTGCCAGCAGTTTAGGAACAGGGGGCAGCGGCAATCAGCCCCAGCATTTT.

This chain joins TRBV2 and TRBJ1-3; TRBD1 might be the D (6 bases). Per the germline V gene, CDR1 is SNHLY and CDR2 is FYNNEI. Trimming shortened V by 6 bases and J by 4 bases, and 13 bases separated the two germline ends. This CDR3 region has 14 residues. As DNA, the CDR3 is TGTGCCAGCAGCCCTTCGACAGGAGGAAACACCATATATTTT. This gives the protein CASSPSTGGNTIYF.

Comments on this clone: An end of the junction does not agree with germline; a read error may underlie this. The chain joins TRBV19 to TRBJ1-3, with D uncertain. From germline, CDR1 is LNHDA and CDR2 SQIVND (reference sequence). CDR3 length: 13 residues. The CDR3 bases are TGTGCCAGTAGTATAGGAGGCGGAAACACCGTATATTTT. Its translation: CASSIGGGNTVYF. The whole variable domain, filled in from reference TRBV19 and TRBJ1-3, reads DGGITQSPKYLFRKEGQNVTLSCEQNLNHDAMYWYRQDPGQGLRLIYYSQIVNDFQKGDIAEGYSVSREKKESFPLTVTSAQKNPTAFYLCASSIGGGNTVYFGEGSWLTVV.